A single sample gave rise to the 21 T cell receptor beta chains below, sequenced in a study of breast tumors, draining lymph nodes, adjacent tissues. Using its own MiXCR run on the multiplex PCR reads, TCRdb lists one record per CDR3 protein. The sample lists over 10,000 distinct CDR3 sequences, approximately 60% occurring once. Sequencing was performed on tumor-adjacent breast tissue. These receptors were obtained from a female donor with breast cancer. Some clones in this sample may be carry-over from other donors' samples.

By share of the sample, this clonotype is medium-sized. The genes are TRBV7-6 and TRBJ2-1, with a tentative D call TRBD2 (6 bases). The germline CDR1 and CDR2 sequences are SGHVS and FNYEAQ. Trimming stripped 5 bases from V and 1 base from J, with 12 bases between. CDR3 size: 15 residues. This CDR3 reads CASSPSAGSYNEQFF. Here the CDR3 DNA reads TGTGCCAGCAGCCCTTCGGCGGGGTCCTACAATGAGCAGTTCTTC.

This clonotype has a single count. This chain links TRBV2 with TRBJ1-1; 7 positions agree with TRBD1. CDR3 length equals 12 residues. Germline CDR1 reads SNHLY; CDR2 reads FYNNEI. Trimming cost V 6 bases and J 4 bases; bases outside gene matches: 2. The CDR3 DNA reads as TGTGCCAGCAGGAGGGACAGCACTGAAGCTTTCTTT. It encodes CASRRDSTEAFF.

The CDR3 sequence is CASSRQGQYSYNSPLHF. In nucleotides, the CDR3 is TGTGCCAGTTCCCGACAGGGCCAATACTCCTATAATTCACCCCTCCACTTT. The V gene is TRBV19, the J gene TRBJ1-6, with TRBD1 matching over 7 bases. CDR3 length: 17 residues. The V gene end was trimmed by 8 bases and the J gene end by 0 bases; junction bases not matched to a gene: 10. Germline CDR1 is LNHDA and CDR2 is SQIVND (reference sequence).

This clonotype showed up many times. The chain uses TRBV19 and TRBJ1-2; the D gene is possibly TRBD1 (6 bases). The CDR3 length is 13 residues. With 5 bases removed from V and 4 bases from J, the gap between germline ends came to 11 bases. Germline CDR1 and CDR2: LNHDA and SQIVND (reference sequence). The CDR3 protein is CASSSLGAYGYTF. The CDR3 bases are TGTGCCAGTAGTTCTTTGGGGGCCTATGGCTACACCTTC.

Relative to its sample, this clonotype is medium-sized. The rearrangement uses TRBV4-3 and TRBJ2-7; perhaps TRBD1 as D (5 bases). The CDR3 is 16 amino acids. CDR1 and CDR2 from the germline V gene are LGHNA and YSLEER. Trimming shortened V by 0 bases and J by 2 bases, and 14 bases separated the two germline ends. This chain's CDR3 is CASSQDVGAPAYEQYF. For the CDR3, the DNA is TGCGCCAGCAGCCAAGACGTAGGGGCCCCCGCCTACGAGCAGTACTTC.

This chain links TRBV7-9 with TRBJ2-5, with D possibly being TRBD1 (5 bases). The CDR3 has 13 amino acids. The germline V gene encodes CDR1 SEHNR and CDR2 FQNEAQ (reference sequence). V dropped 5 bases and J dropped 9 bases, with 16 bases sitting between them. DNA for the CDR3: TGTGCCAGCAGCACAGCCTTAATAGGGGCCCAGTACTTC. Its translation: CASSTALIGAQYF.

This clonotype rates as medium-sized. J is TRBJ2-1 and V is TRBV30; D may be TRBD1 (5 bases). CDR1 GTSNPN and CDR2 SVGIG come from the germline V gene (reference sequence). V dropped 2 bases and J dropped 0 bases, with 11 bases sitting between them. This CDR3 region has 15 residues. The CDR3 DNA sequence: TGTGCCTGGAGTCCAGACAGCTACTCCTACAATGAGCAGTTCTTC. Protein: CAWSPDSYSYNEQFF.

V gene TRBV5-1 combines with J gene TRBJ2-1; no firm D call. V lost 3 bases, J lost 6 bases, and 10 bases lay in between. The CDR3 is 13 amino acids. The V gene's germline CDR1 is SGHRS and CDR2 YFSETQ. In nucleotides, the CDR3 is TGCGCCAGCAGCTCCCTTCTCTCCAATGAGCAGTTCTTC. Translated, it gives CASSSLLSNEQFF.

The V call is TRBV7-2, the J call TRBJ1-6; D is unresolved. Between the trimmed V and J ends, which lost 1 base and 10 bases, there was a span of 5 bases. This CDR3 region has 12 residues. Germline V gene lookup returns CDR1 SGHTA and CDR2 FQGNSA. The CDR3 DNA reads as TGTGCCAGCAGCTTAGGAGAGTCACCCCTCCACTTT. Encoded protein: CASSLGESPLHF.

In its sample, this clonotype was seen many times. This chain uses TRBV7-6 with TRBJ2-5; no firm D call. This CDR3 is 16 amino acids long. The germline V gene encodes CDR1 SGHVS and CDR2 FNYEAQ. V was trimmed by 5 bases and J by 1 base, leaving 17 bases between them. The CDR3 DNA follows: TGTGCCAGCAGCGAACTGGTTTTCTCAGTCCAAGAGACCCAGTACTTC. Its protein is CASSELVFSVQETQYF.

J is TRBJ2-3 and V is TRBV20-1, with D possibly being TRBD2 (5 bases). CDR3 length: 17 residues. The germline V gene encodes CDR1 DFQATT and CDR2 SNEGSKA (reference sequence). Deletions cut 3 bases from V and 4 bases from J, with 23 bases between. Written as DNA, the CDR3 is TGCAGTGCTAGGCCGGGCTCCCGGGAATTGAGTCCAGATACGCAGTATTTT. This translates into CSARPGSRELSPDTQYF.

The chain uses TRBV29-1 and TRBJ2-3, with 12 bases identical to TRBD2. V was pared by 2 bases and J by 6 bases, with 15 bases of the junction left unmatched. The CDR3 runs to 18 residues. Germline loops: CDR1 SQVTM, CDR2 ANQGSEA. Here the CDR3 DNA reads TGCAGCGTTGAACTGGAAGTTCTGGCTAGCGGGAGGGCGGATACGCAGTATTTT. Its protein product is CSVELEVLASGRADTQYF.

This clonotype was seen ten or more times. A read error may explain this, as a much larger clone is one base away. The V and J genes are TRBV20-1 and TRBJ2-4, with 9 bases fitting TRBD2. The V gene's germline CDR1 is DFQATT and CDR2 SNEGSKA (reference sequence). CDR3 size: 17 residues. With 0 bases clipped from V and 1 base from J, the junction kept 7 bases outside the gene matches. This CDR3 is CSAREFSGSAAKNIQYF. The CDR3 DNA is TGCAGTGCTAGAGAATTTAGCGGGAGTGCGGCCAAAAACATTCAGTACTTC.

Worth noting for this clonotype: A much larger clone lies one base from this, so it may be a read error. The chain links TRBV7-8 to TRBJ1-1, with 12 bases identical to TRBD1. Germline lookup yields CDR1 SGHVS and CDR2 FQNEAQ. The CDR3 runs to 14 residues. The CDR3 DNA follows: TGTGCCGGCAGCCGGGGGACAGGGGGCTTTGAAGCTTTCTTT. It is translated as CAGSRGTGGFEAFF. The full variable domain, its missing parts supplied by reference TRBV7-8 and TRBJ1-1, is GAGVSQSPRYKVAKRGQDVALRCDPISGHVSLFWYQQALGQGPEFLTYFQNEAQLDKSGLPSDRFFAERPEGSVSTLKIQRTQQEDSAVYLCAGSRGTGGFEAFFGQGTRLTVV.

This clonotype is a singleton in its sample. The chain recombines TRBV7-9 with TRBJ2-1; 8 bases agree with TRBD1. J lost 6 bases, V lost 1 base, and 5 bases had no gene match. The CDR3 totals 15 residues. The germline CDR1 and CDR2 sequences are SEHNR and FQNEAQ (reference sequence). CDR3: CASSLDLGTGNEQFF. The CDR3 DNA follows: TGTGCCAGCAGCTTAGATTTAGGGACAGGCAATGAGCAGTTCTTC.

The genes are TRBV11-3 and TRBJ2-3; no clear D gene. Germline assignment: CDR1 SGHNT and CDR2 YENEEA. The ends were cut back, 1 base at V and 4 bases at J, with 12 bases in the middle. The CDR3 consists of 15 residues. The CDR3 sequence: CASSLVAANPDTQYF. CDR3 sequence (DNA): TGTGCCAGCAGCTTAGTAGCTGCTAACCCAGATACGCAGTATTTT. Supplemented by reference TRBV11-3 and TRBJ2-3, the full variable domain reads EAGVVQSPRYKIIEKKQPVAFWCNPISGHNTLYWYLQNLGQGPELLIRYENEEAVDDSQLPKDRFSAERLKGVDSTLKIQPAELGDSAVYLCASSLVAANPDTQYFGPGTRLTVL.

The chain links TRBV11-3 to TRBJ2-7; 7 nucleotides align to TRBD1. CDR1 is SGHNT and CDR2 is YENEEA in the germline V gene. The CDR3 loop spans 16 amino acids. The ends lost 5 bases at V and 3 bases at J; junction bases unmatched: 13. CDR3 nucleotide sequence: TGTGCCAGCAGCCCAATGTTGAGACAGGGTGGCTACGAGCAGTACTTC. Protein sequence: CASSPMLRQGGYEQYF.

As concerns this clonotype: This sequence may be a read error, since a much larger clone differs from it by one base. The V call is TRBV20-1, the J call TRBJ1-1, with 11 nucleotides matching TRBD1. Germline V CDR1 and CDR2: DFQATT, SNEGSKA (reference sequence). The CDR3 has 15 amino acids. This CDR3 reads CSASGQGARNTKAFF. CDR3 bases: TGCAGTGCTAGCGGACAGGGGGCACGGAACACTAAAGCTTTCTTT.

The rearrangement links TRBV7-9 to TRBJ2-1; D possibly corresponds to TRBD2 (6 bases). Germline loops: CDR1 SEHNR, CDR2 FQNEAQ (reference sequence). The CDR3 has 15 residues. V shed 5 bases and J shed 10 bases, with 21 bases lying between them. Here the CDR3 DNA reads TGTGCCAGCAGCATCACCGGGACTCACTACACCGAGCAGTTCTTC. It encodes CASSITGTHYTEQFF.

This clonotype was detected ten times or more. The chain combines TRBV12-3 or TRBV12-4 with TRBJ2-1; D call uncertain. The CDR3 is made up of 12 amino acids. V lost 1 base and J lost 9, with 7 bases in between. CDR3 amino acids: CASSLGLFEQFF. The CDR3, as DNA: TGTGCCAGCAGTTTAGGTTTATTTGAGCAGTTCTTC.

V is TRBV20-1 and J is TRBJ1-2; D is perhaps TRBD1 (5 bases). The V and J ends lost 3 bases and 2 bases respectively, with 16 bases between them. This CDR3 contains 15 residues. The germline CDR1 and CDR2 sequences are DFQATT and SNEGSKA (reference sequence). CDR3 loop: CSASPPEGVNYGYTF. The CDR3 region has the DNA TGCAGTGCTAGCCCTCCAGAAGGGGTCAACTATGGCTACACCTTC.